This T cell receptor beta chain was identified in a study of sequential checkpoint blockade in melanoma. CDR3 length: 14 amino acids. With 2 bases clipped from V and 2 bases from J, the junction kept 3 bases outside the gene matches. Germline V gene sequence: CDR1 MNHNS, CDR2 SASEGT. As to treatment: randomized to nivolumab then ipilimumab (arm A) or the reverse (arm B). The table came from immunoSEQ multiplex PCR; TCRdb's copy has only in-frame clones and leaves some out. The data hold 3,500 to 4,000 clones, with about 60% observed a single time. The sample holds one count of this clone. This clonotype was sampled from a human donor with melanoma. V and J are TRBV6-1 and TRBJ2-7, with 7 bases that match TRBD1. The specimen was CD8+ T cells sorted from blood (inferred from file names), collected from a patient given nivolumab and ipilimumab in sequence. The CDR3 sequence: CASSESQGAYEQYF. CDR3 in DNA: TGTGCCAGCAGTGAAAGCCAGGGGGCCTACGAGCAGTACTTC.